This T cell receptor beta chain is from a study of regulatory T cells in long-lasting Graves disease. Time point described: newly diagnosed GD, antithyroid drugs for less than 3 months. RNA from PBMCs was the source of the TCR library. The authors built TCR beta libraries using iRepertoire HTBI primers and Arm-PCR of CDR3 regions. TCRdb recomputed calls from the multiplex PCR reads with MiXCR, one row per CDR3 protein. This sample has 350,000 to 500,000 distinct CDR3 sequences; 11% to 15% occur once, and the top ten carry roughly 15%. Trimming took off 5 bases at V and 12 bases at J, with 14 bases between the two ends. From germline, CDR1 is MDHEN and CDR2 SYDVKM. This CDR3 region has 12 residues. These data were also filed under a second study, of T cells in Graves' hyperthyroidism and ophthalmopathy. From that paper: Before onset, ophthalmopathy was predicted by the model a median about 6.2 months earlier.

The chain recombines TRBV28 with TRBJ2-1; TRBD2 might be the D (5 bases). This receptor was obtained from a woman between 45 and 65 years old with Graves disease. The sample in question was peripheral blood mononuclear cells (PBMCs), obtained at new diagnosis, from a patient treated with antithyroid drugs. Here the CDR3 reads CASSQWEFRQFF. CDR3 DNA: TGTGCCAGCAGTCAGTGGGAGTTTAGGCAGTTCTTC.